This T cell receptor beta chain was captured by sequencing in a study of shared clonotypes between healthy human individuals. This clone was detected only once. Antigen unknown. The same CDR3 also results from other DNA sequences found in this sample. The method was immunoSEQ multiplex PCR; TCRdb's version includes in-frame clones alone and lacks a portion of them. The sample has approximately 2.5 million clones, around 94% seen once. General observations from the study: Sequencing of the sorted subsets was shown by rarefaction to be incomplete despite large depth.

This TCR was recovered from a man aged 18 to 30 in good health. Sequenced material: naive CD4+ T cells sorted from blood. Subset described: CD45RA+ positively selected.

The CDR3 DNA reads TGTGCCAGCAGCCCTAGCGGGGCCACAGATACGCAGTATTTT. Translation gives CASSPSGATDTQYF. V usage is TRBV7-9 and J usage is TRBJ2-3; 9 bases are a match to TRBD2. Germline-derived CDR1 and CDR2 are SEHNR and FQNEAQ (reference sequence). This CDR3 contains 14 residues. The V gene end was trimmed by 5 bases and the J gene end by 2 bases; junction bases not matched to a gene: 2.